Below are 13 T cell receptor beta chains sequenced from a single sample in a study of T cell repertoires in cytomegalovirus infection. TCRdb processed the reads anew with MiXCR; each CDR3 protein has one entry. The sample records some 350,000 distinct CDR3 sequences, about 27% being singletons. No antigens are known for them. The sample here was cultured PBMCs, taken from culture after CMV antigen stimulation. These receptors originate from a human donor in good health (CMV status not recorded). Some clones in this sample may be carry-over from other donors' samples.

There are many counts of this clonotype. The V call is TRBV7-8, the J call TRBJ1-2, with 8 bases matching TRBD1. Trimming cost V 5 bases and J 2 bases; bases outside gene matches: 7. From germline, CDR1 is SGHVS and CDR2 FQNEAQ. The CDR3 consists of 15 residues. In nucleotides, the CDR3 is TGTGCCAGCAGCCCCCTTAGGACAGGGAACTATGGCTACACCTTC. It encodes CASSPLRTGNYGYTF.

In DNA form, the CDR3 reads TGTGCCAGCAGTGTCCCGGGACTAGCGAGTTTCACAGATACGCAGTATTTT. Translation: CASSVPGLASFTDTQYF. The gene calls are TRBV28 and TRBJ2-3; 10 bases fit TRBD2. Looked up from germline, CDR1 is MDHEN and CDR2 is SYDVKM. J gave up 2 bases and V 5 bases, and 10 bases lay outside the gene matches. The CDR3 consists of 17 residues.

The chain links TRBV9 to TRBJ2-1; TRBD2 agrees at 7 bases. The J segment lost 5 bases and the V segment lost 0 bases, leaving 5 bases of the junction unmatched. CDR1 and CDR2 from the germline V gene are SGDLS and YYNGEE. The CDR3 extends over 15 amino acids. CDR3 coding DNA: TGTGCCAGCAGCGTAGCTACGGGGGGTGACAATGAGCAGTTCTTC. Protein sequence: CASSVATGGDNEQFF.

The rearrangement joins TRBV19 to TRBJ1-5; D is unresolved. The CDR3 runs 14 residues. Trimming pared 10 bases from V and 7 bases from J, leaving 20 bases between. Germline V gives CDR1 LNHDA, CDR2 SQIVND (reference sequence). Here the CDR3 reads CATNFEGSRQPQHF. CDR3 nucleotide sequence: TGTGCCACCAACTTCGAGGGATCGCGGCAGCCCCAGCATTTT.

The V call is TRBV7-9, the J call TRBJ1-2; the match to TRBD1 covers 7 bases. The CDR3 spans 16 residues. V shed 5 bases, J shed 2 bases, and the junction held 11 bases outside the gene matches. The germline V gene encodes CDR1 SEHNR and CDR2 FQNEAQ (reference sequence). The CDR3 region is CASSPPQGGVNYGYTF. The CDR3 DNA is TGTGCCAGCAGCCCTCCTCAGGGGGGAGTGAACTATGGCTACACCTTC.

This clonotype showed up just a few times. The chain has TRBV9 and TRBJ2-7; 7 bases agree with TRBD1. Germline CDR1 and CDR2: SGDLS and YYNGEE. The junction had 10 bases not matched to a gene; V was cut back by 0 bases and J by 7 bases. The CDR3 runs 15 residues. The CDR3 bases are TGTGCCAGCAGCGTAGATGACAGGGTGAGGAGAGAGCAGTACTTC. This codes for CASSVDDRVRREQYF.

This clonotype was counted between two and nine times. An end of the junction differs from the germline gene, which may be a read error. V and J are TRBV12-3 or TRBV12-4 and TRBJ2-1, with 11 bases identical to TRBD2. The CDR3 is 15 amino acids. The CDR3 here is CASSIPGLAVNGQFF. CDR3 in DNA: TGTGCCAGCAGTATACCGGGACTAGCGGTTAATGGGCAGTTCTTC.

This clonotype has a handful of counts. The J gene is TRBJ1-1, the V gene TRBV7-6, with 8 positions matching TRBD1. V lost 4 bases to trimming and J lost 0 bases; unmatched junction nucleotides: 4. From germline, CDR1 is SGHVS and CDR2 FNYEAQ. The CDR3 runs 15 residues. As DNA, the CDR3 is TGTGCCAGCAGCTCACAGGGGGTAATGAACACTGAAGCTTTCTTT. Translation: CASSSQGVMNTEAFF.

This clonotype was picked up a small number of times. V is TRBV7-6 and J is TRBJ1-1; D gene ambiguous. The ends were cut back, 5 bases at V and 0 bases at J, with 10 bases in the middle. Per germline, CDR1 SGHVS and CDR2 FNYEAQ. This CDR3 is built from 14 residues. This chain's CDR3 is CASSPRGMNTEAFF. CDR3 coding DNA: TGTGCCAGCAGCCCAAGAGGAATGAACACTGAAGCTTTCTTT. The full variable domain, with the rest looked up from reference TRBV7-6 and TRBJ1-1, is GAGVSQSPRYKVTKRGQDVALRCDPISGHVSLYWYRQALGQGPEFLTYFNYEAQQDKSGLPNDRFSAERPEGSISTLTIQRTEQRDSAMYRCASSPRGMNTEAFFGQGTRLTVV.

This clonotype was detected a few times. The chain carries TRBV5-4 and TRBJ2-7; 8 bases agree with TRBD1. CDR3 size: 16 residues. Per germline, CDR1 SGHNT and CDR2 YYREEE (reference sequence). Germline trimming cut 0 bases from V and 3 bases from J; bases unmatched to any gene: 8. As DNA, the CDR3 is TGTGCCAGCAGCTTGGGGAGACAGGGGACCGACTACGAGCAGTACTTC. Protein sequence: CASSLGRQGTDYEQYF.

This rearrangement joins TRBV7-2 to TRBJ2-1; a possible D gene is TRBD1 (6 bases). Trimming took 4 bases from V and 7 from J, leaving 8 bases between them. The CDR3 consists of 12 residues. CDR1 and CDR2 (germline): SGHTA, FQGNSA. The chain's CDR3 is CASSSRGNEQFF. CDR3 bases: TGTGCCAGCAGCTCTAGGGGGAATGAGCAGTTCTTC.

This clonotype was seen only a few times. V is TRBV30 and J is TRBJ1-2, with TRBD1 as a possible D gene (6 bases). The CDR3 length is 20 residues. Germline V gives CDR1 GTSNPN, CDR2 SVGIG (reference sequence). The V and J ends lost 3 bases and 4 bases respectively, with 33 bases between them. The CDR3 protein is CAWRPTGRVFSDSVTYGYTF. In nucleotides, the CDR3 is TGTGCCTGGAGACCAACAGGACGTGTTTTCTCGGACAGCGTTACCTATGGCTACACCTTC.

In DNA, the CDR3 is TGTGCCAGCACCCTACGGGACAGGGGAGACGAGCAGTACTTC. Protein sequence: CASTLRDRGDEQYF. The V and J genes are TRBV6-6 and TRBJ2-7, with TRBD1 matching over 10 bases. CDR1 and CDR2 (germline): MNHNY, SVGAGI (reference sequence). V trimming: 7 bases; J trimming: 5 bases; junction bases outside the gene matches: 8. The CDR3 covers 14 residues.